This TCR beta chain was retrieved from a study of CD8 T cells in ankylosing spondylitis. General study results and limits: The study looked at matched synovial fluid samples from ankylosing spondylitis patients. Disease-linked clones were reported to be significantly enriched there.

Of note for this clonotype: No antigen is known for it.

Quantitative 5'-RACE was performed with molecular barcodes, and it yielded the TCR beta libraries. TCRdb ran MiXCR on the 5' RACE reads and lists one entry per CDR3 protein. The sample lists around 150,000 distinct CDR3 sequences, 40% to 50% seen once, with roughly 15% in the top ten. The receptor comes from a male donor with ankylosing spondylitis. Source material: synovial fluid, either unsorted or a sorted T cell fraction (not recorded which).

The chain's CDR3 is CASNPYPRAGNTEAFF. CDR3 bases: TGCGCCAGCAACCCCTACCCGCGGGCGGGGAACACTGAAGCTTTCTTT. The chain joins TRBV5-1 to TRBJ1-1; D not resolved. Trimming pared 6 bases from V and 1 base from J, leaving 19 bases between. This CDR3 spans 16 amino acids. CDR1 is SGHRS, CDR2 YFSETQ, per germline.